Listed below are T cell receptor beta chains from one sample, sequenced in a study of shared clonotypes between healthy human individuals. Using immunoSEQ multiplex PCR, the repertoire was profiled, and TCRdb retains in-frame clones only, with some absent. The sample shows 500,000 or so clones, 95% to 97% of them seen only once. The sequencing input was naive CD4+ T cells sorted from blood. The receptors were sampled from a woman aged 25 to 39 in good health. The CDR3 runs from the conserved cysteine through the conserved F or W. Each record gives: CDR3 protein, CDR3 DNA, V gene, J gene, D gene. D genes are given only for firm matches.

CASSLITDYGYTF	TGTGCCAGCAGTTTAATAACAGACTATGGCTACACCTTC	TRBV28	TRBJ1-2	NA
CASSAGLAGVEDTQYF	TGTGCCAGTAGTGCAGGACTAGCGGGAGTAGAGGATACGCAGTATTTT	TRBV19	TRBJ2-3	TRBD2
CASKGSGYQETQYF	TGTGCCAGCAAGGGTAGCGGTTACCAAGAGACCCAGTACTTC	TRBV27	TRBJ2-5	NA
CASSVDSGGGEQFF	TGTGCCAGCAGCGTAGATTCTGGGGGTGGAGAGCAGTTCTTC	TRBV9	TRBJ2-1	NA
CASSQGGYGGRANTEAFF	TGCGCCAGCAGCCAAGGGGGTTATGGTGGGAGAGCGAACACTGAAGCTTTCTTT	TRBV4-1	TRBJ1-1	NA
CASSQTGTGDYEQYF	TGTGCCAGCAGCCAAACCGGGACAGGAGATTACGAGCAGTACTTC	TRBV9	TRBJ2-7	TRBD1
CASSLALQAEQYF	TGTGCCAGCAGCTTAGCGCTCCAGGCCGAGCAGTACTTC	TRBV7-9	TRBJ2-7	NA
CASSVKQELGSYNEQFF	TGTGCCAGCAGCGTTAAACAGGAGTTGGGCTCCTACAATGAGCAGTTCTTC	TRBV9	TRBJ2-1	NA
CASRPGEANYGYTF	TGTGCCAGTAGACCAGGGGAAGCTAACTATGGCTACACCTTC	TRBV19	TRBJ1-2	NA
CASSDRGSYNEQFF	TGTGCCAGTAGTGACAGGGGGTCCTACAATGAGCAGTTCTTC	TRBV19	TRBJ2-1	TRBD1
CSVVGHSYNEQFF	TGCAGCGTTGTAGGGCACTCCTACAATGAGCAGTTCTTC	TRBV29-1	TRBJ2-1	NA
CASSEARLLKTQYF	TGTGCCAGCAGTGAAGCTAGGTTGTTAAAGACCCAGTACTTC	TRBV2	TRBJ2-5	NA
CASSLWEQYF	TGTGCCAGCAGCTTGTGGGAGCAGTACTTC	TRBV5-4	TRBJ2-7	NA
CATSRELAGGPYNEQFF	TGTGCCACCAGCAGAGAACTAGCGGGAGGGCCGTACAATGAGCAGTTCTTC	TRBV15	TRBJ2-1	TRBD2
CASSSSPRAGVETQYF	TGTGCCAGCAGCTCATCCCCTAGAGCGGGAGTTGAGACCCAGTACTTC	TRBV11-2	TRBJ2-5	TRBD2
CASSRTGSTNTGELFF	TGTGCCAGCAGCCGGACAGGGAGCACGAACACCGGGGAGCTGTTTTTT	TRBV9	TRBJ2-2	TRBD1
CASSPSGTGRPGELFF	TGTGCCAGCAGCCCCTCCGGGACAGGGAGGCCCGGGGAGCTGTTTTTT	TRBV11-3	TRBJ2-2	TRBD1
CASSWDNSYEQYF	TGCGCCAGCAGCTGGGACAACTCCTACGAGCAGTACTTC	TRBV5-1	TRBJ2-7	NA